One and the same sample provided the 12 T cell receptor beta chains below, sequenced in a study of regulatory T cells in long-lasting Graves disease. Noted time point: persistent/refractory GD, antithyroid drugs over 5 years with positive TRAb. TCR sequences were obtained from RNA taken from PBMCs. According to the study, TCR beta libraries were built with iRepertoire HTBI primers and CDR3-region Arm-PCR. Each CDR3 protein gets one entry after TCRdb re-called the multiplex PCR reads with MiXCR. The data contain approximately 440,000 distinct CDR3 sequences, about 25% of them singletons. Sequences were derived from peripheral blood mononuclear cells (PBMCs), sampled when the disease was refractory, from a patient treated with antithyroid drugs. The source is a female donor with Graves disease.

Many counts were recorded for this clonotype. The chain joins TRBV28 to TRBJ2-6; D remains unclear. V shed 6 bases and J shed 2 bases, with 14 bases lying between them. In germline, CDR1 is MDHEN, CDR2 SYDVKM. The CDR3 spans 16 residues. CDR3 coding DNA: TGTGCCAGCAGACCTATAATGGGGACTGGGGCCAACGTCCTGACTTTC. Protein: CASRPIMGTGANVLTF.

V and J are TRBV29-1 and TRBJ2-6; possible D gene TRBD1, 7 bases. CDR1 SQVTM and CDR2 ANQGSEA come from the germline V gene. This CDR3 spans 16 amino acids. Trimming removed 6 bases at V and 7 bases at J, with 22 bases between. The CDR3 region has the DNA TGCAGCGTGGTCGCGCAGGGGGGATTTGGCGCCAACGTCCTGACTTTC. This codes for CSVVAQGGFGANVLTF.

This clonotype came up a few times. The V call is TRBV28, the J call TRBJ1-3; maybe TRBD1 (5 bases). Germline V gene lookup returns CDR1 MDHEN and CDR2 SYDVKM. The V and J ends lost 7 bases and 2 bases respectively, with 9 bases between them. The CDR3 has 13 amino acids. CDR3 amino acids: CASIGGAGNTIYF. DNA of the CDR3: TGTGCCAGCATCGGAGGGGCTGGAAACACCATATATTTT.

This clonotype was observed a single time. The V and J genes are TRBV7-8 and TRBJ2-7; TRBD1 might be the D (6 bases). Germline V gene data show CDR1 as SGHVS and CDR2 as FQNEAQ. There are 16 residues in the CDR3. V was clipped by 5 bases and J by 0 bases, with 17 bases between them. CDR3 nucleotides: TGTGCCAGCAGCCAAGCCGTATTGGACAGCTCCTACGAGCAGTACTTC. This gives the protein CASSQAVLDSSYEQYF.

This rearrangement joins TRBV14 to TRBJ2-3, with D possibly TRBD2 on 5 matching bases. CDR1 SGHDN and CDR2 FVKESK come from the germline V gene. The CDR3 spans 12 residues. Trimming took off 6 bases at V and 8 bases at J, with 12 bases between the two ends. CDR3 loop: CASSSAEGTQYF. In DNA, the CDR3 is TGTGCCAGCAGTTCCGCCGAGGGTACGCAGTATTTT.

The V and J genes are TRBV3-1 and TRBJ1-6; D ambiguous. This CDR3 spans 15 amino acids. Germline lookup yields CDR1 LGHDT and CDR2 YNNKEL (reference sequence). V was cut by 4 bases and J by 2 bases, with 9 bases left in between. CDR3 sequence (DNA): TGTGCCAGCAGCCGATCGGAGACCTATAATTCACCCCTCCACTTT. Translating it yields CASSRSETYNSPLHF.

This clonotype occurred a few times. The chain is built from TRBV27 and TRBJ1-2; 7 bases fit TRBD1. The junction had 9 bases not matched to a gene; V was cut back by 6 bases and J by 5 bases. The CDR3 runs to 14 residues. Germline loops: CDR1 MNHEY, CDR2 SMNVEV (reference sequence). CDR3 nucleotides: TGTGCCAGCAGCAGAGACAGGGTCGGGTATGGCTACACCTTC. It encodes CASSRDRVGYGYTF.

Comment on this clonotype: It may be a read error: a sequence one base away is much more abundant. The chain combines TRBV6-1 with TRBJ1-6, with TRBD1 matching 9 bases. The CDR3 is 17 residues long. Looked up from germline, CDR1 is MNHNS and CDR2 is SASEGT. The CDR3 sequence: CASSVSPGQGLNSPLLF. CDR3 nucleotide sequence: TGTGCCAGCAGCGTATCACCGGGACAGGGATTGAATTCACCCCTCCTCTTT.

This clonotype was picked up many times. This sequence joins TRBV12-3 or TRBV12-4 and TRBJ1-4; 8 nucleotides align to TRBD1. The trim removed 7 bases at V and 7 bases at J, leaving 17 bases unmatched. The CDR3 consists of 17 residues. The CDR3 DNA sequence: TGTGCCAGCACCTACGGACAGGGCGGGGGAAGTACTGAAAAACTGTTTTTT. Translation: CASTYGQGGGSTEKLFF.

This clonotype was observed a handful of times. The chain has TRBV30 and TRBJ2-2; a weak D match, TRBD2 (5 bases). The germline V gene has CDR1 GTSNPN and CDR2 SVGIG (reference sequence). V lost 3 bases to trimming and J lost 7 bases, with 6 bases between them. CDR3 length: 11 amino acids. CDR3 loop: CAWRLGGELFF. The DNA for the CDR3 is TGTGCCTGGAGACTAGGCGGGGAGCTGTTTTTT.

This clonotype was detected only a few times. The chain combines TRBV6-1 with TRBJ2-7, with D possibly called TRBD1 or TRBD2 (7 bases each). V was cut by 8 bases and J by 0 bases, with 14 bases left in between. The germline gives CDR1 MNHNS, CDR2 SASEGT. The CDR3 is 14 amino acids. As DNA, the CDR3 is TGTGCCAGCGACCGGGGGGACAGCTCCTACGAGCAGTACTTC. Translating gives CASDRGDSSYEQYF.

This clonotype has at least ten counts. CDR3 coding DNA: TGTGCCAGCAGTTTACCACGGAGCGGAGGCGGAGAGACCCAGTACTTC. It is translated as CASSLPRSGGGETQYF. This rearrangement joins TRBV12-3 or TRBV12-4 to TRBJ2-5, with D maybe TRBD2 (5 bases). Trimming cost V 2 bases and J 4 bases, with 17 bases left between them. CDR3 length: 16 residues.